These 20 T cell receptor beta chains were all obtained from the same sample, sequenced in a study of blood T cell repertoires in COVID-19. Sequencing was performed with immunoSEQ multiplex PCR; in TCRdb, only in-frame clones are kept and a portion is missing. The sample has about 120,000 clones, around 87% seen once. The sequenced material came from peripheral blood. The receptors stem from a man aged 70-80 years with active or convalescent COVID-19.

V gene TRBV3-1 (or the pseudogene TRBV3-2) combines with J gene TRBJ2-2, with TRBD2 identical over 8 bases. The V gene end was trimmed by 2 bases and the J gene end by 5 bases; junction bases not matched to a gene: 10. The CDR3 runs to 17 residues. The germline V gene encodes CDR1 LGHDT and CDR2 YNNKEL (reference sequence). As DNA, the CDR3 is TGTGCCAGCAGCCAAATTTTACTAGCGGACACTACCGGGGAGCTGTTTTTT. It encodes CASSQILLADTTGELFF.

The chain combines TRBV11-2 with TRBJ1-2; D remains ambiguous. Trimming pared 0 bases from V and 1 base from J, leaving 3 bases between. The CDR3 runs to 13 residues. CDR1 is SGHAT and CDR2 is FQNNGV in the germline V gene. CDR3 protein: CASSLDLNYGYTF. The DNA of the CDR3 is TGTGCCAGCAGCTTAGATCTTAACTATGGCTACACCTTC. Looking up the rest from reference TRBV11-2 and TRBJ1-2 gives the full variable domain: EAGVAQSPRYKIIEKRQSVAFWCNPISGHATLYWYQQILGQGPKLLIQFQNNGVVDDSQLPKDRFSAERLKGVDSTLKIQPAKLEDSAVYLCASSLDLNYGYTFGSGTRLTVV.

The chain employs TRBV12-5 and TRBJ2-1; TRBD2 matches at 14 bases. CDR1 is LGHNT, CDR2 FRNRAP, per germline. This CDR3 is 16 amino acids long. J gave up 8 bases and V 5 bases, and 8 bases lay outside the gene matches. The CDR3 DNA sequence: TGTGCTAGTGGTCTGGGACTAGCGGGAGTGGTAGATGAGCAGTTCTTC. The encoded protein is CASGLGLAGVVDEQFF.

The rearrangement joins TRBV24-1 to TRBJ2-3; D uncertain. Germline loops: CDR1 KGHDR, CDR2 SFDVKD. CDR3 length: 11 residues. Between the trimmed V and J ends, which lost 6 bases and 5 bases, there was a span of 5 bases. CDR3 protein: CATSFRDTQYF. DNA of the CDR3: TGTGCCACCAGTTTCCGAGATACGCAGTATTTT.

The chain couples TRBV29-1 to TRBJ1-1; a possible D gene is TRBD1 (5 bases). The germline V gene has CDR1 SQVTM and CDR2 ANQGSEA. V was trimmed by 7 bases and J by 1 base, leaving 13 bases between them. The CDR3 contains 13 residues. CDR3 nucleotides: TGCAGCGCTTCCAAGGGGCAGAACACTGAAGCTTTCTTT. This gives the protein CSASKGQNTEAFF.

The DNA for the CDR3 is TGTGCCAGTAGTATAGCCCAGGGCACTGAAGCTTTCTTT. Its translation is CASSIAQGTEAFF. The chain employs TRBV19 and TRBJ1-1, with D maybe TRBD1 (5 bases). The V and J ends lost 1 base and 4 bases respectively, with 7 bases between them. This CDR3 region has 13 residues. Germline V gene data show CDR1 as LNHDA and CDR2 as SQIVND (reference sequence).

The rearrangement uses TRBV10-2 and TRBJ2-7; 9 bases fit TRBD2. CDR3 size: 14 residues. Germline V gene sequence: CDR1 WSHSY, CDR2 SAAADI. V shed 10 bases, J shed 1 base, and the junction held 8 bases outside the gene matches. The CDR3 sequence is CATGEAGGSYEQYF. As DNA, the CDR3 is TGCGCCACAGGGGAAGCGGGAGGTTCCTACGAGCAGTACTTC.

This rearrangement joins TRBV28 to TRBJ1-5; D is possibly TRBD1 (6 bases). Between the trimmed V and J ends, which lost 4 bases and 5 bases, there was a span of 9 bases. Germline lookup yields CDR1 MDHEN and CDR2 SYDVKM. The CDR3 extends over 13 amino acids. This CDR3 reads CASSSGHYQPQHF. The CDR3 DNA reads as TGTGCCAGCAGTTCGGGACACTATCAGCCCCAGCATTTT. The full variable domain, completed using reference TRBV28 and TRBJ1-5, is DVKVTQSSRYLVKRTGEKVFLECVQDMDHENMFWYRQDPGLGLRLIYFSYDVKMKEKGDIPEGYSVSREKKERFSLILESASTNQTSMYLCASSSGHYQPQHFGDGTRLSIL.

This rearrangement joins TRBV11-2 to TRBJ2-2, with D perhaps TRBD2 (6 bases). Germline assignment: CDR1 SGHAT and CDR2 FQNNGV. V gave up 3 bases and J gave up 0 bases, with 11 bases separating them. This CDR3 contains 16 residues. CDR3 nucleotides: TGTGCCAGCAGCTTGAAAGCGGGCCCGAACACCGGGGAGCTGTTTTTT. It is translated as CASSLKAGPNTGELFF. Full variable domain (remainder filled in from reference TRBV11-2 and TRBJ2-2): EAGVAQSPRYKIIEKRQSVAFWCNPISGHATLYWYQQILGQGPKLLIQFQNNGVVDDSQLPKDRFSAERLKGVDSTLKIQPAKLEDSAVYLCASSLKAGPNTGELFFGEGSRLTVL.

By share, this clone counts as medium-sized. The rearrangement joins TRBV28 to TRBJ1-1; the D is unclear. The CDR3 has 13 residues. V was cut by 4 bases and J by 1 base, with 7 bases left in between. Germline V gives CDR1 MDHEN, CDR2 SYDVKM. CDR3 sequence (DNA): TGTGCCAGCAGTTATGGGCAGAACACTGAAGCTTTCTTT. Translating it yields CASSYGQNTEAFF.

The chain links TRBV19 to TRBJ2-6; D gene uncertain. The CDR3 contains 15 residues. Germline V CDR1 and CDR2: LNHDA, SQIVND (reference sequence). V lost 5 bases to trimming and J lost 2 bases, with 10 bases between them. The CDR3 coding sequence is TGTGCCAGTAGTGTAAGGAGTGCTGGGGCCAACGTCCTGACTTTC. As protein: CASSVRSAGANVLTF. The full variable domain, its missing parts supplied by reference TRBV19 and TRBJ2-6, is DGGITQSPKYLFRKEGQNVTLSCEQNLNHDAMYWYRQDPGQGLRLIYYSQIVNDFQKGDIAEGYSVSREKKESFPLTVTSAQKNPTAFYLCASSVRSAGANVLTFGAGSRLTVL.

This clone was seen just once. V gene TRBV14 combines with J gene TRBJ2-1; the match to TRBD2 covers 7 bases. Trimming removed 3 bases from V and 16 bases from J; junction bases left unmatched: 9. Germline V gives CDR1 SGHDN, CDR2 FVKESK. The CDR3 totals 12 residues. The CDR3 here is CASSQGGSWGFF. The CDR3 nucleotides are TGTGCCAGCAGCCAGGGGGGGAGTTGGGGCTTCTTC.

The chain couples TRBV19 to TRBJ1-5; TRBD1 matches at 7 bases. With V trimmed by 10 bases and J by 4 bases, 10 bases remained unmatched. The CDR3 loop spans 14 amino acids. Germline V gene sequence: CDR1 LNHDA, CDR2 SQIVND (reference sequence). This CDR3 is CATGSGTENQPQHF. CDR3 sequence (DNA): TGTGCCACCGGTTCCGGGACAGAGAATCAGCCCCAGCATTTT. The whole variable domain, filled in from reference TRBV19 and TRBJ1-5, reads DGGITQSPKYLFRKEGQNVTLSCEQNLNHDAMYWYRQDPGQGLRLIYYSQIVNDFQKGDIAEGYSVSREKKESFPLTVTSAQKNPTAFYLCATGSGTENQPQHFGDGTRLSIL.

The V call is TRBV6-5, the J call TRBJ1-1; weak D call: TRBD1 (6 bases). V shed 10 bases and J shed 11 bases, with 23 bases lying between them. Germline loops: CDR1 MNHEY, CDR2 SVGAGI. The CDR3 extends over 13 amino acids. As DNA, the CDR3 is TGTGCCACCTTAGGGTCTGCAGGGGTTGGGGCTTTCTTT. Protein product: CATLGSAGVGAFF.

The V and J genes are TRBV19 and TRBJ2-1; 9 nucleotides agree with TRBD2. The CDR3 is 19 residues long. Germline CDR1 LNHDA, CDR2 SQIVND (reference sequence). The J segment lost 5 bases and the V segment lost 0 bases, leaving 14 bases of the junction unmatched. The CDR3 sequence is CASSIDGTSPYPRDNEQFF. The CDR3, as DNA: TGTGCCAGTAGTATAGATGGGACTAGCCCATACCCTCGAGACAATGAGCAGTTCTTC.

DNA for the CDR3: TGTGCCAGCAGCTTGCCCCAGGGAAGTGGGGCGAGCACTGAAGCTTTCTTT. It yields the protein CASSLPQGSGASTEAFF. J is TRBJ1-1 and V is TRBV7-9; tentative D call: TRBD1 (5 bases). The CDR3 has 17 amino acids. With 3 bases removed from V and 4 bases from J, the gap between germline ends came to 21 bases. Germline V gene data show CDR1 as SEHNR and CDR2 as FQNEAQ (reference sequence).

This clone was found a few times. This rearrangement joins TRBV4-2 to TRBJ2-2; D is perhaps TRBD2 (7 bases). Germline V gives CDR1 LGHNA, CDR2 YNFKEQ. V lost 4 bases to trimming and J lost 6 bases, with 18 bases between them. The CDR3 consists of 16 residues. This CDR3 is CASSRKGGEAPGELFF. In DNA form, the CDR3 reads TGTGCCAGCAGCCGAAAGGGGGGGGAGGCCCCCGGGGAGCTGTTTTTT.

The chain links TRBV2 to TRBJ2-7, with 7 bases that match TRBD1. Trimming took 1 base from V and 11 from J; bases not matched to a gene: 8. The CDR3 runs 13 residues. Germline V gene data show CDR1 as SNHLY and CDR2 as FYNNEI. As DNA, the CDR3 is TGTGCCAGCAGTGAAGTGGACAGGTGGAAGGAGTACTTC. It is translated as CASSEVDRWKEYF.

The chain employs TRBV5-5 and TRBJ2-1; D is perhaps TRBD1 (6 bases). V was cut by 3 bases and J by 8 bases, with 12 bases left in between. CDR1 SGHKS and CDR2 YYEKEE come from the germline V gene (reference sequence). The CDR3 sequence is 13 residues long. As DNA, the CDR3 is TGTGCCAGCAGCTCACAGGGCTCCGATGAGCAGTTCTTC. It is translated as CASSSQGSDEQFF.

The gene calls are TRBV7-2 and TRBJ2-5; a weak D match, TRBD2 (6 bases). Trimming stripped 5 bases from V and 0 bases from J, with 10 bases between. The CDR3 length is 14 residues. Germline-derived CDR1 and CDR2 are SGHTA and FQGNSA. In DNA form, the CDR3 reads TGTGCCAGCAGCCTCGGACTACACCAAGAGACCCAGTACTTC. This translates into CASSLGLHQETQYF.